These 7 T cell receptor beta chains were sequenced from one sample in a study of blood T cell repertoires in COVID-19. Sequencing was performed with immunoSEQ multiplex PCR; in TCRdb, only in-frame clones are kept and a portion is missing. The sample contains 150,000 to 200,000 clones, approximately 79% of which appear only once. Material for sequencing was peripheral blood. These receptors were collected from a woman in her seventies with acute or convalescent COVID-19.

The V and J genes are TRBV5-6 and TRBJ2-5; D is possibly TRBD1 (6 bases). Trimming removed 0 bases at V and 5 bases at J, with 14 bases between. CDR3 length equals 15 residues. The germline V gene has CDR1 SGHDT and CDR2 YYEEEE. The CDR3 spells CASSLEQGLRETQYF. The CDR3 DNA reads TGTGCCAGCAGCTTGGAGCAGGGGCTGCGGGAGACCCAGTACTTC.

The V gene is TRBV2, the J gene TRBJ2-1; possible D gene TRBD2, 5 bases. Trimming stripped 7 bases from V and 8 bases from J, with 21 bases between. Germline V gene lookup returns CDR1 SNHLY and CDR2 FYNNEI. CDR3 length: 15 amino acids. DNA of the CDR3: TGTGCCAGCAAGGGAAGTTTTCTTGGAGGCTATGAGCAGTTCTTC. It is translated as CASKGSFLGGYEQFF.

This clone was observed once. The chain has TRBV11-3 and TRBJ2-5; possible D gene TRBD2, 5 bases. Germline V gene data show CDR1 as SGHNT and CDR2 as YENEEA. V was trimmed by 5 bases and J by 2 bases, leaving 18 bases between them. This CDR3 spans 16 amino acids. Here the CDR3 DNA reads TGTGCCAGCAGCCCCGGCTACCCGGGGTTTCAAGAGACCCAGTACTTC. Translation: CASSPGYPGFQETQYF.

There are a few counts of this clone. DNA of the CDR3: TGTGCCAGCGGGAGCTCTGGAAACACCATATATTTT. This translates into CASGSSGNTIYF. The rearrangement uses TRBV2 and TRBJ1-3; D remains unclear. Germline CDR1 and CDR2: SNHLY and FYNNEI. The V and J ends lost 8 bases and 0 bases respectively, with 5 bases between them. The CDR3 runs to 12 residues.

The chain joins TRBV19 to TRBJ2-7, with 10 nucleotides matching TRBD2. V shed 1 base and J 9 bases; nucleotides not matched to a gene: 6. Germline V lookup: CDR1 LNHDA, CDR2 SQIVND (reference sequence). The CDR3 length is 14 residues. The CDR3 spells CASSIAGTSDVQYF. In nucleotides, the CDR3 is TGTGCCAGTAGTATAGCTGGGACTAGCGATGTGCAGTACTTC. Together with reference TRBV19 and TRBJ2-7, the CDR3 gives the full variable domain: DGGITQSPKYLFRKEGQNVTLSCEQNLNHDAMYWYRQDPGQGLRLIYYSQIVNDFQKGDIAEGYSVSREKKESFPLTVTSAQKNPTAFYLCASSIAGTSDVQYFGPGTRLTVT.

The V and J genes are TRBV11-2 and TRBJ2-1; TRBD2 is a possible D gene (5 bases). Trimming removed 1 base from V and 6 bases from J, with 13 bases in between. CDR1 is SGHAT and CDR2 is FQNNGV in the germline V gene. The CDR3 consists of 15 residues. As DNA, the CDR3 is TGTGCCAGCAGCTTAGCGGCTAGCTGGGCCAATGAGCAGTTCTTC. It is translated as CASSLAASWANEQFF.

Written as DNA, the CDR3 is TGTGCCAGTAGTATAGATCTTCGGGTGTCTCTGAACACTGAAGCTTTCTTT. This sequence encodes CASSIDLRVSLNTEAFF. The V gene is TRBV19, the J gene TRBJ1-1; D call uncertain. The length of the CDR3 is 17 residues. Per the germline V gene, CDR1 is LNHDA and CDR2 is SQIVND (reference sequence). The V and J ends lost 0 bases and 0 bases respectively, with 14 bases between them.